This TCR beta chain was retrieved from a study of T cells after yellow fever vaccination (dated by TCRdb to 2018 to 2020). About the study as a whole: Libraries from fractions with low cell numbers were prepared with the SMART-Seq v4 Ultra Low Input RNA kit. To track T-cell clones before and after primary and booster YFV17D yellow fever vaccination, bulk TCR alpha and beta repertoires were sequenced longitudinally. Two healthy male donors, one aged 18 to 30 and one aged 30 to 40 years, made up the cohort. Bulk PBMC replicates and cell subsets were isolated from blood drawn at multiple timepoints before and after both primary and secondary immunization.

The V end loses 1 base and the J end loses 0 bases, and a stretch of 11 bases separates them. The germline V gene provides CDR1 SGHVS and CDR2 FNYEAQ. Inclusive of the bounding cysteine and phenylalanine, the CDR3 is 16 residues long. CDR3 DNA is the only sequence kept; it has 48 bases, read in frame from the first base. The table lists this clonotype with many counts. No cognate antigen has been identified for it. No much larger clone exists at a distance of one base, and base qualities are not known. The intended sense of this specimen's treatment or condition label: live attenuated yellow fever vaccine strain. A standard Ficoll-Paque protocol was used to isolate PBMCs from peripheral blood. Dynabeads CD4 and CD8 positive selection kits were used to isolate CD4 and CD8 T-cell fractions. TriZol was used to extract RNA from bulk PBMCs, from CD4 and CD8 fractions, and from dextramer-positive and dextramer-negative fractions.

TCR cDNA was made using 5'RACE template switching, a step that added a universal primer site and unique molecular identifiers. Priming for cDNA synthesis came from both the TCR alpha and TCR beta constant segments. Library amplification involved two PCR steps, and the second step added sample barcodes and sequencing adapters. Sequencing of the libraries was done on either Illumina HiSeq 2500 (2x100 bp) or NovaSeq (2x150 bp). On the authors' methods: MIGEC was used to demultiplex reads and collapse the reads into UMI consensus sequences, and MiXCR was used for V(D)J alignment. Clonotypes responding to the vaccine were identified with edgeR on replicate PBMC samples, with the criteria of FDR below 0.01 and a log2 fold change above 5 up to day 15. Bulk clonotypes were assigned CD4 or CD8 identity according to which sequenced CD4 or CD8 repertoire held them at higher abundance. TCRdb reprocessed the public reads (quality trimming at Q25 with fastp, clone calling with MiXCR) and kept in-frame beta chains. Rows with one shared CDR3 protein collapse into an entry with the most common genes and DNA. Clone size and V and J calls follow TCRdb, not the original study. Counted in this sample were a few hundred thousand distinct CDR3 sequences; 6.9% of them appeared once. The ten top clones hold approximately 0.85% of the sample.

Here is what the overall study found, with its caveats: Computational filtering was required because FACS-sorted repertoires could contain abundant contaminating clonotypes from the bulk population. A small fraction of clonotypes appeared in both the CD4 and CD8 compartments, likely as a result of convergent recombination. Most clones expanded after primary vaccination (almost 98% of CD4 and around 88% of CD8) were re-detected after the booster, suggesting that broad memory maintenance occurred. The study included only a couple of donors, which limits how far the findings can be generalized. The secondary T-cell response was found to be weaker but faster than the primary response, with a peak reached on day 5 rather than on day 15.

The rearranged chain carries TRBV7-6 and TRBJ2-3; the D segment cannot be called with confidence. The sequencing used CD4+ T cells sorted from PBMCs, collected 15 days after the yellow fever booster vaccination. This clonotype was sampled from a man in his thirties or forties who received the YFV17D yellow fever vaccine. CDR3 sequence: CASSLGGTTSTDTQYF. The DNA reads TGTGCCAGCAGCTTAGGAGGAACAACTAGCACAGATACGCAGTATTTT. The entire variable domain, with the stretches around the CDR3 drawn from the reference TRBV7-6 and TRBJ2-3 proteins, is GAGVSQSPRYKVTKRGQDVALRCDPISGHVSLYWYRQALGQGPEFLTYFNYEAQQDKSGLPNDRFSAERPEGSISTLTIQRTEQRDSAMYRCASSLGGTTSTDTQYFGPGTRLTVL.